This T cell receptor (beta chain) was sequenced in a study of shared clonotypes between healthy human individuals. Findings of the study overall: Larger estimated richness was generally seen in naive subsets than in memory subsets.

In the case of this clone: Its antigen is undetermined.

Using immunoSEQ multiplex PCR, the repertoire was profiled, and TCRdb retains in-frame clones only, with some absent. The sample contains 2 million to 3 million clones, approximately 94% of which appear only once. The clonotype comes from a man between 18 and 29 years old in good health. Some clones in this sample may be carry-over from other donors' samples. The sample consisted of naive CD4+ T cells from PBMCs. The sample's subset: CD45RA+ positively selected.

The CDR3 protein is CASSLFSGTKAFF. CDR3 nucleotide sequence: TGTGCCAGCAGCTTATTCTCCGGGACTAAAGCTTTCTTT. This chain connects TRBV11-3 to TRBJ1-1; perhaps TRBD1 as D (5 bases). CDR3 size: 13 residues. The ends were cut back, 2 bases at V and 9 bases at J, with 13 bases in the middle. The germline V gene has CDR1 SGHNT and CDR2 YENEEA.